Described below is a single TCR beta chain sequence and its context. Some clones are missing from TCRdb's copy, which holds only in-frame ones; the method was immunoSEQ multiplex PCR. The sample includes hundreds of thousands of clones, around 89% seen only once; the top ten take over 1.3%. These data are taken from a study of Ad26.COV2.S vaccination and SARS-CoV-2 variants. Study-wide background: Recipients of Ad26.COV2.S got it intramuscularly, once or twice 56 days apart.

Trimming pared 5 bases from V and 4 bases from J, leaving 20 bases between. From germline, CDR1 is SGHTA and CDR2 FQGNSA. The CDR3 consists of 16 residues. Treatment indicated: around 19 received Ad26.COV2.S at low or high dose, single or two shots; a few received placebo; per-sample allocation not given. Samples came from day 63 after the first vaccine or placebo injection. The chain couples TRBV7-2 to TRBJ1-1; D is possibly TRBD1 (5 bases). Sample: peripheral blood, taken in a trial of Ad26.COV2.S vaccine versus placebo. The clonotype comes from a person aged 18-60 years who received the Ad26.COV2.S COVID-19 vaccine or a placebo. Here the CDR3 reads CASSLFRDGSSTEAFF. The CDR3 DNA is TGTGCCAGCAGCCTGTTCCGGGACGGGAGTTCCACTGAAGCTTTCTTT.